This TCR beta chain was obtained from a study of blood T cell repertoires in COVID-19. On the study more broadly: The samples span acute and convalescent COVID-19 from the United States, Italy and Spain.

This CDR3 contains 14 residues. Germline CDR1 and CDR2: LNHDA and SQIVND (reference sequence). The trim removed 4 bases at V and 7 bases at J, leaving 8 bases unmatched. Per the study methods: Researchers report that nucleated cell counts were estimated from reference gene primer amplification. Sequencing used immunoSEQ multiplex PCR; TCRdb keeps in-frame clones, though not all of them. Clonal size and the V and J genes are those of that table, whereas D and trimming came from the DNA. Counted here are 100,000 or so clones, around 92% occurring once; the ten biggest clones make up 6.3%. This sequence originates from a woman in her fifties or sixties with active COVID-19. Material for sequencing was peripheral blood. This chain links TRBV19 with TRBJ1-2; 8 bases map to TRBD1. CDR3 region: CASSTGQGRSGYTF. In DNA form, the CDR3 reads TGTGCCAGTAGTACAGGACAGGGAAGGAGTGGCTACACCTTC.